The 23 T cell receptor beta chains below come from one sample, sequenced in a study of OX40 agonist ivuxolimab in advanced cancers. Clones were sequenced by immunoSEQ multiplex PCR, and TCRdb holds only the in-frame ones, with some missing. The table lists 9,500 to 15,000 clones, about 83% of them singletons. Here the sequenced sample was CD4+ or CD8+ T cells sorted from blood, taken in a trial of the OX40 agonist ivuxolimab. All receptors come from an adult with an advanced solid tumor such as melanoma, head and neck, liver or kidney cancer.

CDR3 sequence: CASSVDRGNSPLHF. The CDR3 DNA reads as TGTGCCAGCAGCGTGGACAGGGGAAATTCACCCCTCCACTTT. V is TRBV9 and J is TRBJ1-6, with 9 bases that match TRBD1. The CDR3 spans 14 residues. V shed 2 bases and J 7 bases; nucleotides not matched to a gene: 1. The V gene's germline CDR1 is SGDLS and CDR2 YYNGEE.

This chain joins TRBV28 and TRBJ1-5; D is undetermined. The V and J ends lost 3 bases and 2 bases respectively, with 11 bases between them. Germline CDR1 is MDHEN and CDR2 is SYDVKM. The CDR3 has 15 residues. The CDR3 DNA sequence: TGTGCCAGCAGTTTGAGACCCTCGGGCAATCAGCCCCAGCATTTT. Its translation: CASSLRPSGNQPQHF.

The J gene is TRBJ2-2, the V gene TRBV4-3; 14 bases align to TRBD2. Germline V CDR1 and CDR2: LGHNA, YSLEER. Trimming removed 1 base from V and 3 bases from J; junction bases left unmatched: 4. The CDR3 covers 18 residues. This CDR3 is CASSQGLAGGQYTGELFF. The CDR3 bases are TGCGCCAGCAGCCAAGGACTAGCGGGGGGGCAGTACACCGGGGAGCTGTTTTTT.

V and J are TRBV7-7 and TRBJ2-2; D ambiguous. V lost 4 bases and J 4 bases, leaving 10 bases between the germline ends. Germline V gives CDR1 SSHAT, CDR2 FNYEAQ (reference sequence). The CDR3 length is 14 residues. For the CDR3, the DNA is TGTGCCAGCAGCTCGGATCCCTTCACCGGGGAGCTGTTTTTT. This gives the protein CASSSDPFTGELFF.

The chain recombines TRBV6-5 with TRBJ2-3; 12 nucleotides agree with TRBD2. CDR1 and CDR2 (germline): MNHEY, SVGAGI. This CDR3 comprises 15 residues. Losses at the gene ends were 0 bases for V and 13 bases for J; bases not matched to a gene: 8. The CDR3 region is CASSYSTTSGGTEYF. The CDR3 nucleotides are TGTGCCAGCAGTTACTCGACCACTAGCGGGGGGACGGAGTATTTT.

The CDR3 reads CASSLTSLYEQYF. In DNA form, the CDR3 reads TGTGCCAGCAGCTTGACGTCGCTCTACGAGCAGTACTTC. The chain links TRBV11-1 to TRBJ2-7; D call uncertain. This CDR3 has 13 amino acids. Trimming took 3 bases from V and 3 from J, leaving 9 bases between them. Germline V gene lookup returns CDR1 SGHAT and CDR2 FQDESV (reference sequence).

This sequence joins TRBV7-9 and TRBJ2-7; D is perhaps TRBD2 (7 bases). Trimming stripped 4 bases from V and 5 bases from J, with 12 bases between. This CDR3 has 13 residues. Per the germline V gene, CDR1 is SEHNR and CDR2 is FQNEAQ (reference sequence). The CDR3 sequence is CASSSSRGHEQYF. DNA of the CDR3: TGTGCCAGCAGCTCCTCGCGGGGGCACGAGCAGTACTTC.

The V call is TRBV7-9, the J call TRBJ1-5; 7 positions match TRBD1. CDR1 SEHNR and CDR2 FQNEAQ come from the germline V gene (reference sequence). Germline trimming cut 2 bases from V and 3 bases from J; bases unmatched to any gene: 7. The CDR3 has 16 residues. For the CDR3, the DNA is TGTGCCAGCAGCTTATCCACAGGGGTTGACAATCAGCCCCAGCATTTT. Protein: CASSLSTGVDNQPQHF.

CDR3 sequence reads: CASSFGGGHEQFF. The CDR3 DNA reads as TGTGCCAGCAGCTTTGGCGGGGGCCATGAGCAGTTCTTC. This chain uses TRBV5-7 with TRBJ2-1; a possible D gene is TRBD2 (7 bases). TRBV5-7 is an ORF for which the function is uncertain. Trimming left V 2 bases short and J 8 bases short, with 11 bases between. CDR3 length equals 13 residues.

The chain joins TRBV28 to TRBJ2-1, with 9 bases lining up with TRBD2. With V trimmed by 1 base and J by 7 bases, 2 bases remained unmatched. CDR3 length: 14 amino acids. Germline CDR1 reads MDHEN; CDR2 reads SYDVKM. The CDR3 DNA follows: TGTGCCAGCAGTTTATTGCGGGAGGGTAATGAGCAGTTCTTC. This translates into CASSLLREGNEQFF.

The V gene is TRBV15, the J gene TRBJ2-7; D uncertain. Trimming stripped 0 bases from V and 5 bases from J, with 5 bases between. Germline V gives CDR1 LNHNV, CDR2 YYDKDF (reference sequence). The CDR3 totals 12 residues. The CDR3 here is CATSRDLDEQYF. The CDR3 DNA reads TGTGCCACCAGCAGAGATCTGGACGAGCAGTACTTC.

The chain is built from TRBV19 and TRBJ1-5, with 7 nucleotides matching TRBD1. The CDR3 contains 16 residues. CDR1 LNHDA and CDR2 SQIVND come from the germline V gene (reference sequence). V shed 1 base, J shed 7 bases, and the junction held 10 bases outside the gene matches. The CDR3 region is CASSIGHRGDDQPQHF. The CDR3 DNA reads as TGTGCCAGTAGTATAGGACACAGGGGTGACGACCAGCCCCAGCATTTT.

The chain couples TRBV27 to TRBJ2-2, with 8 nucleotides matching TRBD2. The CDR3 has 17 amino acids. V was pared by 0 bases and J by 5 bases, with 8 bases of the junction left unmatched. CDR1 MNHEY and CDR2 SMNVEV come from the germline V gene (reference sequence). CDR3 DNA sequence: TGTGCCAGCAGTTTATCACCCGCGGGGGGCAGTACCGGGGAGCTGTTTTTT. This encodes CASSLSPAGGSTGELFF.

The chain is built from TRBV19 and TRBJ2-3; weak D call: TRBD1 (6 bases). CDR1 is LNHDA and CDR2 is SQIVND in the germline V gene (reference sequence). Trimming shortened V by 9 bases and J by 6 bases, and 16 bases separated the two germline ends. The CDR3 is 13 residues long. The CDR3 reads CASNRGQEDTQYF. CDR3 in DNA: TGTGCCAGCAACCGGGGACAAGAGGATACGCAGTATTTT.

J is TRBJ2-1 and V is TRBV6-1; TRBD2 matches 7 bases. CDR3 length: 15 residues. Germline CDR1 MNHNS, CDR2 SASEGT. The trim removed 7 bases at V and 0 bases at J, leaving 6 bases unmatched. Here the CDR3 DNA reads TGTGCCAGCACCCTAGCGGTCAGCTCCTACAATGAGCAGTTCTTC. Translation: CASTLAVSSYNEQFF.

V usage is TRBV5-4 and J usage is TRBJ1-1; D gene ambiguous. This CDR3 contains 14 residues. V was pared by 0 bases and J by 0 bases, with 6 bases between. Germline loops: CDR1 SGHNT, CDR2 YYREEE (reference sequence). This CDR3 is CASSLEGMNTEAFF. Here the CDR3 DNA reads TGTGCCAGCAGCTTGGAAGGGATGAACACTGAAGCTTTCTTT.

The J gene is TRBJ1-1, the V gene TRBV27; D is ambiguous. CDR3 length equals 16 residues. CDR1 MNHEY and CDR2 SMNVEV come from the germline V gene (reference sequence). The ends were cut back, 2 bases at V and 4 bases at J, with 17 bases in the middle. CDR3 nucleotides: TGTGCCAGCAGTTTACTGTCAGCGAGAGGAAGCACTGAAGCTTTCTTT. Residues: CASSLLSARGSTEAFF.

The rearrangement joins TRBV5-4 to TRBJ1-2; D gene uncertain. In germline, CDR1 is SGHNT, CDR2 YYREEE (reference sequence). CDR3 size: 14 residues. Trimming removed 0 bases at V and 4 bases at J, with 10 bases between. The DNA for the CDR3 is TGTGCCAGCAGCTTGGTGGGATCCCCCTATGGCTACACCTTC. Translation gives CASSLVGSPYGYTF.

V gene TRBV9 combines with J gene TRBJ1-1; the match to TRBD1 covers 7 bases. This CDR3 is built from 13 residues. V shed 4 bases and J 3 bases; nucleotides not matched to a gene: 3. The germline V gene has CDR1 SGDLS and CDR2 YYNGEE. The CDR3 reads CASSPGGYTEAFF. As DNA, the CDR3 is TGTGCCAGCAGCCCAGGGGGGTACACTGAAGCTTTCTTT.

The rearrangement links TRBV7-9 to TRBJ1-1, with 8 nucleotides matching TRBD1. Per the germline V gene, CDR1 is SEHNR and CDR2 is FQNEAQ (reference sequence). The CDR3 length is 13 residues. The V gene end was trimmed by 6 bases and the J gene end by 4 bases; junction bases not matched to a gene: 4. CDR3 coding DNA: TGTGCCAGCAGACCGGACAGGGCCACTGAAGCTTTCTTT. Its translation is CASRPDRATEAFF.

The genes are TRBV15 and TRBJ1-2; possibly TRBD1 for D (5 bases). This CDR3 region has 13 residues. CDR1 is LNHNV and CDR2 is YYDKDF in the germline V gene (reference sequence). Trimming pared 1 base from V and 6 bases from J, leaving 9 bases between. In DNA form, the CDR3 reads TGTGCCACCAGCAGAGTCGGGACGGATGGCTACACCTTC. This encodes CATSRVGTDGYTF.

The rearrangement joins TRBV7-9 to TRBJ1-1, with 7 positions matching TRBD1. CDR3 length equals 14 residues. Losses at the gene ends were 4 bases for V and 3 bases for J; bases not matched to a gene: 5. CDR1 SEHNR and CDR2 FQNEAQ come from the germline V gene (reference sequence). CDR3 DNA sequence: TGTGCCAGCAGCTCGTTACAGGGGTACACTGAAGCTTTCTTT. Residues: CASSSLQGYTEAFF.

This chain links TRBV18 with TRBJ2-5, with D possibly TRBD1 on 5 matching bases. In germline, CDR1 is KGHSH, CDR2 LQKENI. The CDR3 spans 14 residues. With 3 bases removed from V and 1 base from J, the gap between germline ends came to 9 bases. CDR3 protein: CASSPGQLQETQYF. As DNA, the CDR3 is TGTGCCAGCTCACCGGGGCAGCTCCAAGAGACCCAGTACTTC.